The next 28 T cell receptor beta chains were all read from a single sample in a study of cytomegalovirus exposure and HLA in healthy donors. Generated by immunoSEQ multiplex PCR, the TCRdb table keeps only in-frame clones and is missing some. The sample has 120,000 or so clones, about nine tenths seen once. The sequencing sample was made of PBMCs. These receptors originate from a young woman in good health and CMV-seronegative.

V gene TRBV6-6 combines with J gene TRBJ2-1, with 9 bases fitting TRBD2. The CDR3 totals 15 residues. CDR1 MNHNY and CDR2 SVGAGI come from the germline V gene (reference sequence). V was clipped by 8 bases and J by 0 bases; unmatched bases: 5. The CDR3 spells CASGQLAGSYNEQFF. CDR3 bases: TGTGCCAGCGGCCAACTAGCGGGCTCCTACAATGAGCAGTTCTTC.

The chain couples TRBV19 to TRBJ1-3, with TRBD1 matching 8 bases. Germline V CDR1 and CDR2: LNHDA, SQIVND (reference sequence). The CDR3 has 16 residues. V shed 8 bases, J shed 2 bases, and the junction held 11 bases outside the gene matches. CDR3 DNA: TGTGCCAGTGGGACGTGGCAGGGGGCGGCTGGAAACACCATATATTTT. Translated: CASGTWQGAAGNTIYF.

The CDR3 loop reads CASSPRGRRWAFF. CDR3 DNA: TGTGCCAGCAGCCCGCGGGGGCGACGGTGGGCTTTCTTT. The chain has TRBV11-2 and TRBJ1-1, with D possibly being TRBD1 (6 bases). CDR1 is SGHAT, CDR2 FQNNGV, per germline. The V gene lost 5 bases and the J gene lost 11 bases, with 18 bases spanning the gap. CDR3 length: 13 residues.

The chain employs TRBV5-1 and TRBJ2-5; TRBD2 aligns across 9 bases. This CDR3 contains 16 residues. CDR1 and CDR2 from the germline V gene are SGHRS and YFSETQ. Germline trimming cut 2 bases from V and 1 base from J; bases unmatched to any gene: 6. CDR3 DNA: TGCGCCAGCAGCTTCGACGGACTAGCGAGCCAAGAGACCCAGTACTTC. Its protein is CASSFDGLASQETQYF.

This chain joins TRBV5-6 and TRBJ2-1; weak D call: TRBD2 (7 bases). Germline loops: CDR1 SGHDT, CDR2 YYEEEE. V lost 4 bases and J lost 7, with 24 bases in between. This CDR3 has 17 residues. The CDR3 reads CASSPDRGATTANEQFF. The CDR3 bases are TGTGCCAGCAGCCCCGACCGGGGGGCTACGACCGCAAATGAGCAGTTCTTC.

The CDR3 here is CASRRPNTEAFF. The CDR3 DNA follows: TGTGCCAGCAGGAGGCCCAACACTGAAGCTTTCTTT. The chain joins TRBV6-5 to TRBJ1-1; D not certain. From germline, CDR1 is MNHEY and CDR2 SVGAGI. The CDR3 is 12 residues long. The germline V and J ends were trimmed by 6 bases and 2 bases, with 7 bases remaining between them.

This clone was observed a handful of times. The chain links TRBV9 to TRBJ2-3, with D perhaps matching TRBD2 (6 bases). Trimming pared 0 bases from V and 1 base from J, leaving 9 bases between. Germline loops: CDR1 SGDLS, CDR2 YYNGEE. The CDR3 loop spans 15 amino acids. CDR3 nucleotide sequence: TGTGCCAGCAGCGTAGGGGCGGGACGCACAGATACGCAGTATTTT. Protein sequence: CASSVGAGRTDTQYF.

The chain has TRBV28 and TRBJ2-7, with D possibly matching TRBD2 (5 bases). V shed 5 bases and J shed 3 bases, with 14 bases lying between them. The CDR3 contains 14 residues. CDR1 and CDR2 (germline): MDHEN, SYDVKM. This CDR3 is CASSRTDRFYEQYF. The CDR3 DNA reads TGTGCCAGCAGTAGGACTGACCGTTTCTACGAGCAGTACTTC.

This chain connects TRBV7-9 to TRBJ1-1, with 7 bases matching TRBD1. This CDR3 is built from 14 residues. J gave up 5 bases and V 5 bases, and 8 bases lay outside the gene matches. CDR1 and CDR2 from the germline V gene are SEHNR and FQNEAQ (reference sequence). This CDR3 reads CASSPRQGGTEAFF. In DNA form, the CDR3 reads TGTGCCAGCAGCCCCCGACAGGGCGGGACTGAAGCTTTCTTT.

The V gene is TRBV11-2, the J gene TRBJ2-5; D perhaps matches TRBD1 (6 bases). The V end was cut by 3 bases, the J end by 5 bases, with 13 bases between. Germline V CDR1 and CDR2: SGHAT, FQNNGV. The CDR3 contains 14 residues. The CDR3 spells CASSFEMQGETQYF. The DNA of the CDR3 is TGTGCCAGCAGCTTTGAAATGCAGGGGGAGACCCAGTACTTC. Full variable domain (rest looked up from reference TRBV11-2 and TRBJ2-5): EAGVAQSPRYKIIEKRQSVAFWCNPISGHATLYWYQQILGQGPKLLIQFQNNGVVDDSQLPKDRFSAERLKGVDSTLKIQPAKLEDSAVYLCASSFEMQGETQYFGPGTRLLVL.

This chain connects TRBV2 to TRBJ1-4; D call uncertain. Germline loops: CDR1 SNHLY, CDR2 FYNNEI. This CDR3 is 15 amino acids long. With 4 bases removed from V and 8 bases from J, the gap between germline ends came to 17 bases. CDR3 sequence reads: CASSGGVSDQEKLFF. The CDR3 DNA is TGTGCCAGCAGTGGCGGGGTTTCCGATCAAGAAAAACTGTTTTTT.

CDR3 in DNA: TGTGCCAGCAGTGAATCCCAGGGAGGGCCCTACAATGAGCAGTTCTTC. Amino acid sequence: CASSESQGGPYNEQFF. The chain links TRBV6-1 to TRBJ2-1; 7 bases are a match to TRBD2. The CDR3 extends over 16 amino acids. The ends lost 2 bases at V and 2 bases at J; junction bases unmatched: 6. In germline, CDR1 is MNHNS, CDR2 SASEGT.

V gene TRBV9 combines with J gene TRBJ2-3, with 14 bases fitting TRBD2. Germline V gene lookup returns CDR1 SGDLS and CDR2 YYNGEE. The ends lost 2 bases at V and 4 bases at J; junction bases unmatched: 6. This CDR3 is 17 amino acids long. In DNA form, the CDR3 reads TGTGCCAGCAGCGTTGAGTCGACTAGCGGGAGGGCAGATACGCAGTATTTT. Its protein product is CASSVESTSGRADTQYF.

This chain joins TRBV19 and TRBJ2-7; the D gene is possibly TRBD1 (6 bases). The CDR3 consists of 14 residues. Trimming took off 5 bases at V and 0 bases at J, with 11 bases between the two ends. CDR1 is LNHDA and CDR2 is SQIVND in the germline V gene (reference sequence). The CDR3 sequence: CASSRDITSYEQYF. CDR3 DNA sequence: TGTGCCAGTAGTCGGGACATCACCTCCTACGAGCAGTACTTC.

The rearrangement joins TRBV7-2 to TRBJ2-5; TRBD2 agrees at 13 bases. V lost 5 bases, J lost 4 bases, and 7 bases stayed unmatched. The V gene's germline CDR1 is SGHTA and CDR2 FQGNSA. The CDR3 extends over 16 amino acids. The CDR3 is CASSPWTSGSRETQYF. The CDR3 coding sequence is TGTGCCAGCAGCCCCTGGACTAGCGGGAGTCGAGAGACCCAGTACTTC. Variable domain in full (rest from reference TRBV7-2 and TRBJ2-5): GAGVSQSPSNKVTEKGKDVELRCDPISGHTALYWYRQSLGQGLEFLIYFQGNSAPDKSGLPSDRFSAERTGGSVSTLTIQRTQQEDSAVYLCASSPWTSGSRETQYFGPGTRLLVL.

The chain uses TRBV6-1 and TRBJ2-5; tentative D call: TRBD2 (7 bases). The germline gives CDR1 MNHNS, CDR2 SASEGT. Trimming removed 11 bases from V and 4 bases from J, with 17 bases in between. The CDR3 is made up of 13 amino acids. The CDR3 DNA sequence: TGTGCCGCGGGGGCGAGGATTGGAGAGACCCAGTACTTC. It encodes CAAGARIGETQYF.

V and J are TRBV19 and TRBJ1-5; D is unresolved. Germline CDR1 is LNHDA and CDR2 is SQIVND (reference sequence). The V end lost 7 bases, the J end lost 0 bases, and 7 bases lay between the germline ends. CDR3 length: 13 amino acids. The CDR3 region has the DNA TGTGCCAGTACCGAGGCTAGCAATCAGCCCCAGCATTTT. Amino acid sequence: CASTEASNQPQHF.

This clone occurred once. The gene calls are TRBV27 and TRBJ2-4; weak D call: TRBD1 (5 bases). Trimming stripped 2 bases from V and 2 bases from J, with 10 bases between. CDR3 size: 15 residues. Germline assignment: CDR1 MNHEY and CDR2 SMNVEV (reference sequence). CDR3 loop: CASSLGHSPKNIQYF. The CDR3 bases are TGTGCCAGCAGTTTAGGACACTCTCCCAAAAACATTCAGTACTTC.

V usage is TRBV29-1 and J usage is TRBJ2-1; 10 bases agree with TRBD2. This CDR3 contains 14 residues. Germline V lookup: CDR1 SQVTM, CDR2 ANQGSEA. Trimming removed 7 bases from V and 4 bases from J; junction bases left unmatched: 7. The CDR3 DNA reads TGCAGCGCCGGTGGACTAGCGGATTACAATGAGCAGTTCTTC. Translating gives CSAGGLADYNEQFF.

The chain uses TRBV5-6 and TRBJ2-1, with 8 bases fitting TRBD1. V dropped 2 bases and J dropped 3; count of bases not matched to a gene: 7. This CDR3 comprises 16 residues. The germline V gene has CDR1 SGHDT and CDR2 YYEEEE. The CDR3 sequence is CASSFGQGSFYNEQFF. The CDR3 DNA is TGTGCCAGCAGCTTTGGACAGGGATCCTTCTACAATGAGCAGTTCTTC. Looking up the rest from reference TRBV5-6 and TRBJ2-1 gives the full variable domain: DAGVTQSPTHLIKTRGQQVTLRCSPKSGHDTVSWYQQALGQGPQFIFQYYEEEERQRGNFPDRFSGHQFPNYSSELNVNALLLGDSALYLCASSFGQGSFYNEQFFGPGTRLTVL.

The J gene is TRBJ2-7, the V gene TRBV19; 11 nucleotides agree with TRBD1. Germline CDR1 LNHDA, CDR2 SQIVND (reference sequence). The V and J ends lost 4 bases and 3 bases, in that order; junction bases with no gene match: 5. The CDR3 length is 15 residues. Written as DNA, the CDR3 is TGTGCCAGTAGTACCTCCGGGACAGGGGGCTACGAGCAGTACTTC. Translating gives CASSTSGTGGYEQYF.

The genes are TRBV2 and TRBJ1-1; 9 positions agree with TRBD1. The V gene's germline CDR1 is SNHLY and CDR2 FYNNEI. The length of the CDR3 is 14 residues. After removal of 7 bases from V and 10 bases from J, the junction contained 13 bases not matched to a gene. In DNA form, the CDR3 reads TGTGCCAGCACCCTACAGGGGGCAGTCGCTGGAGCTTTCTTT. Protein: CASTLQGAVAGAFF.

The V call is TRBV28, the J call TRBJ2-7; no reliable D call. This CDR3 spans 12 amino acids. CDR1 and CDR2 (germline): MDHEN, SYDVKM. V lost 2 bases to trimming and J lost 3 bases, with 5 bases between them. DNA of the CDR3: TGTGCCAGCAGTTTACCATTCTACGAGCAGTACTTC. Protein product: CASSLPFYEQYF.

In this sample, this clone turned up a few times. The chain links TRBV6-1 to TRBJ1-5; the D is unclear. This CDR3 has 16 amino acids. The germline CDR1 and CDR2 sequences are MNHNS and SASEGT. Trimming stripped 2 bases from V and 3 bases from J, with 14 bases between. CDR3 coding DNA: TGTGCCAGCAGTGAATCAGTCAGGTTGCCCAATCAGCCCCAGCATTTT. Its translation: CASSESVRLPNQPQHF.

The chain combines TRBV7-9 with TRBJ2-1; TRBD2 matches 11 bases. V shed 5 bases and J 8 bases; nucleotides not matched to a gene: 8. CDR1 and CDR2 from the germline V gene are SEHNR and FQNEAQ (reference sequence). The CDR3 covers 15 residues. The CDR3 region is CASSTTSGSFDEQFF. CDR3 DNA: TGTGCCAGCAGCACTACTAGCGGGAGTTTCGATGAGCAGTTCTTC.

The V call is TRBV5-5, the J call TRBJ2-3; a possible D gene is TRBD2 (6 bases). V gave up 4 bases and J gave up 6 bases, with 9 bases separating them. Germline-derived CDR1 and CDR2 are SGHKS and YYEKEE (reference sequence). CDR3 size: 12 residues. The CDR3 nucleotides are TGTGCCAGCAGCGTACTAGCTGATACGCAGTATTTT. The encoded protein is CASSVLADTQYF.

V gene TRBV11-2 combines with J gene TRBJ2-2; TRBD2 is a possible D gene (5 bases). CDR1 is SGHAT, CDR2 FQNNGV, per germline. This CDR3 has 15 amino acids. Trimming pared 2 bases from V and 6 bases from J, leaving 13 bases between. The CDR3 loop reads CASSLYTGVSGELFF. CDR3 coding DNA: TGTGCCAGCAGCTTATACACCGGGGTGTCCGGGGAGCTGTTTTTT. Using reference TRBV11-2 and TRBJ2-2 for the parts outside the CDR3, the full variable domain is EAGVAQSPRYKIIEKRQSVAFWCNPISGHATLYWYQQILGQGPKLLIQFQNNGVVDDSQLPKDRFSAERLKGVDSTLKIQPAKLEDSAVYLCASSLYTGVSGELFFGEGSRLTVL.

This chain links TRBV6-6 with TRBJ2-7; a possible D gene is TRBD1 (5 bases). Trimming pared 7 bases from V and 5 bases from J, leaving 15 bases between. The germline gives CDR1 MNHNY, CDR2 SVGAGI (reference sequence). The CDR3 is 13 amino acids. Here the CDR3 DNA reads TGTGCCAGCACTAGACAGCTTAAGGACGAGCAGTACTTC. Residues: CASTRQLKDEQYF.